What follows describes a single TCR beta chain. This specimen belongs to a study of blood T cell repertoires in COVID-19. About the research overall: From the United States, Italy and Spain came samples of acute and convalescent COVID-19. From T cells, B-cell-depleted T cells, or PBMCs came the material, which was cDNA or gDNA.

The authors' processing: Amplification of reference gene primers was used by the study to estimate nucleated cell counts. Assay: immunoSEQ multiplex PCR; the TCRdb copy retains only in-frame clones and omits some. Clone size and the V and J calls come from that table; the DNA yielded D and trimming. The data show roughly 100,000 clones, roughly 83% seen once. The length of the CDR3 is 15 residues. Looked up from germline, CDR1 is MNHEY and CDR2 is SVGAGI. The J segment lost 0 bases and the V segment lost 8 bases, leaving 6 bases of the junction unmatched. Sequencing was done on a sample of peripheral blood. This TCR was recovered from a woman aged 80 or over with active or convalescent COVID-19. The V gene is TRBV6-5, the J gene TRBJ1-3, with 8 nucleotides matching TRBD1. CDR3 nucleotides: TGTGCCAGCTGGGGCGACAGGGGCTCTGGAAACACCATATATTTT. Protein sequence: CASWGDRGSGNTIYF.